Sequencing of this T cell receptor (beta chain) was carried out in a study of read filtering for tumor transcriptome and immune sequencing (TCRdb year 2020). As for the study more broadly: Of the patients in the cohort, more than 16 were male and 14 to 15 were female, and their mean age was approximately 66 years, with a range of roughly 45 to 80. Under revised international staging, fewer than ten patients fell into R-ISS I, some 15 into R-ISS II and roughly 7 into R-ISS III. Whole-transcriptome libraries were prepared with the TruSeq RNA Access Library Prep Kit after DNase treatment. Per sample, about 4.05 to 10.27 million TCR-region mapped reads were obtained with IR-seq, compared with only roughly 80 to 1273 with RNA-seq. TCR repertoires obtained by targeted immune repertoire sequencing and by bulk whole-transcriptome sequencing performed on the same bone marrow samples were compared. A main aim was a read-filtering strategy for immune repertoire data, specifically whether clonotypes supported by a single read should be removed.

As encoded in the germline V gene, CDR1 is SGHRS while CDR2 is YFSETQ. The CDR3 has 20 amino acids, counting the end cysteine and phenylalanine. The kept DNA is CDR3 alone, 60 bases in frame from the first base. The V end loses 1 base and the J end loses 0 bases, and a stretch of 20 bases separates them. This clonotype was picked up many times. The specificity of this receptor is unknown. No base quality values were provided; no much bigger clone lies one nucleotide off. The Immunoverse kit was used to build TCR libraries from around 420 ng RNA, with molecular barcoded adaptors covering alpha/delta and beta/gamma chains. TCR library preparation used the same RNA that went into transcriptome sequencing. Sequencing of the TCR libraries was done on an Illumina HiSeq 4000 with 2 x 150 cycles. The study's processing was this. With MiXCR, TCR reads were aligned to human V, D, J and C references and assembled into CDR3 clonotypes, with quality filtering and error correction included. The tcR package in R was used to analyze clonotype counts and gene usage diversity. For inspection of raw mapping reads, RNA-seq reads were mapped by STAR aligner version 2.5.3a onto GRCh37 of the human genome. To test how sequencing depth affects detected clonotypes, IR-seq fastq files were randomly downsampled with Seqtk 1.3. TCRdb passed the public sequencing reads through fastp at Q25 and MiXCR, retaining productive beta sequences. Rows are unified per CDR3 protein, each entry keeping the most common DNA and genes. None of the V and J calls come from the authors' own analysis; TCRdb made them. The sample table lists 100,000 to 150,000 distinct CDR3 sequences, roughly 13% of them with a count of one. The ten largest clones take up roughly 9.6% of the sample.

Summary of the overall study and its limitations: Single-read clonotypes made up 80% to 90% of clonotypes but only about 4% of total reads in IR-seq, compared with roughly three quarters of clonotypes and about 44% of reads in RNA-seq. When single-read clonotypes were removed, the proportions of shared clonotypes in IR-seq and RNA-seq correlated more strongly. Rather than purified T cells, the sorted CD138-negative fraction was a mixed bone marrow immune population. IR-seq captured clonotypes at much higher depth and more reliably than RNA-seq, and smaller IR-seq throughput sufficed to identify most shared clonotypes.

Each patient had bone marrow sampled at the time of active disease. Ficoll-Hypaque density gradient centrifugation was used to isolate the bone marrow mononuclear cells. Myeloma plasma cells were removed and CD138-negative cells were obtained by negative selection following labeling with CD138 magnetic microbeads on a MACS separator. Purity of the isolated cells was checked by flow cytometry on an Attune NxT using CD138 antibodies. Total RNA was extracted using TRIzol reagent and was quantified on a NanoDrop spectrophotometer. Paired RNA-seq and IR-seq were performed on the CD138-negative bone marrow sample of each patient.

The chain is made from TRBV5-1 and TRBJ2-6; 5 matching bases give a weak D call of TRBD2. The sequencing sample was made of a population of CD138-negative cells sorted from bone marrow. In the paper's terms, the cell subset or site label means: bone marrow mononuclear cells depleted of CD138+ plasma/myeloma cells by negative magnetic selection. This TCR was recovered from a donor at least 40 years old with multiple myeloma. In nucleotide form, the sequence is TGCGCCAGCAGCTTGAGGCAGATTCCCTCTAGCAACTCTGGGGCCAACGTCCTGACTTTC. Its coded protein is CASSLRQIPSSNSGANVLTF.